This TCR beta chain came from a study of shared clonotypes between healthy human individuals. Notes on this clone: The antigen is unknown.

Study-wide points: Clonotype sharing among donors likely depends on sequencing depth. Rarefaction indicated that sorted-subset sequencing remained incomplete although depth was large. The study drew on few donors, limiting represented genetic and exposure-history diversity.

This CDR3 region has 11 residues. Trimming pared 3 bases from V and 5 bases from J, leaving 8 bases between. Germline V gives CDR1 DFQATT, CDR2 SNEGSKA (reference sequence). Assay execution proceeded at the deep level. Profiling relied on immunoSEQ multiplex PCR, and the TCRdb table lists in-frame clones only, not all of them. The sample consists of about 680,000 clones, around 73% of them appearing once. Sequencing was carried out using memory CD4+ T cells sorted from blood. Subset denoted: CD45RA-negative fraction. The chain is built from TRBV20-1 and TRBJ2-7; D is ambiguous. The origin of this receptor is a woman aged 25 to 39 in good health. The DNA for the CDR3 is TGCAGTGCTAGCGGATCTAACGAGCAGTACTTC. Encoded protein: CSASGSNEQYF.